Listed below are T cell receptor beta chains from one sample, sequenced in a study of vaccination and CD4 T cells after COVID-19. TCRdb used MiXCR to reprocess the PCR reads, holding one entry per CDR3 protein. The table includes some 15,000 distinct CDR3 sequences, 30% to 35% detected once. These receptors have no known antigen. Sequenced sample: cultured CD4+ T cells from blood. The receptors were sampled from a human donor with COVID-19. CDR3s include the opening cysteine and the closing phenylalanine or tryptophan. A D gene is named only where the DNA matches it firmly. Clone size is not always given. Where it is, it says once, few, many or a class for expanded clones.

v_gene: TRBV7-6
abundance: .
j_gene: TRBJ2-2
d_gene: .
CDR3nt: TGTGCCACCGCGGGTTTGGGGAAGACGAACACCGGGGAGCTGTTTTTT
CDR3aa: CATAGLGKTNTGELFF

v_gene: TRBV7-8
abundance: few
j_gene: TRBJ1-2
d_gene: .
CDR3nt: TGTGCCAGCAGCTTAGGTACGGGGATGAACTATGGCTACACCTTC
CDR3aa: CASSLGTGMNYGYTF

v_gene: TRBV7-2
abundance: few
j_gene: TRBJ2-2
d_gene: TRBD1
CDR3nt: TGTGCCAGCAGCTTACTGAGCCAGGGGGCCGGGGAGCTGTTTTTT
CDR3aa: CASSLLSQGAGELFF

v_gene: TRBV5-8
abundance: few
j_gene: TRBJ2-6
d_gene: TRBD1
CDR3nt: TGTGCCAGCAGCACGTACCGGGACAGGGGATCTGGGGCCAACGTCCTGACTTTC
CDR3aa: CASSTYRDRGSGANVLTF

v_gene: TRBV6-1
abundance: medium-sized
j_gene: TRBJ1-5
d_gene: TRBD1
CDR3nt: TGTGCCAGCAGGGACAGGGATGGTCAGCCCCAGCATTTT
CDR3aa: CASRDRDGQPQHF

v_gene: TRBV24-1
abundance: few
j_gene: TRBJ2-5
d_gene: .
CDR3nt: TGTGCCACCAGTGAGGGTTCTGGAGAGACCCAGTACTTC
CDR3aa: CATSEGSGETQYF

v_gene: TRBV4-3
abundance: few
j_gene: TRBJ1-5
d_gene: TRBD1
CDR3nt: TGCGCCAGCAGCCAAGGGACAGGAGATAGCAATCAGCCCCAGCATTTT
CDR3aa: CASSQGTGDSNQPQHF

v_gene: TRBV16
abundance: .
j_gene: TRBJ2-3
d_gene: TRBD2
CDR3nt: TGTGCCAGCAGCCACACGGGGACTAGCGGAGATACGCAGTATTTT
CDR3aa: CASSHTGTSGDTQYF

v_gene: TRBV9
abundance: .
j_gene: TRBJ2-5
d_gene: TRBD2
CDR3nt: TGTGCCAGCAGCGTAGAGATTAAGGGAGGGGAGACCCAGTACTTC
CDR3aa: CASSVEIKGGETQYF

v_gene: TRBV14
abundance: .
j_gene: TRBJ1-2
d_gene: .
CDR3nt: TGTGCCAGCAGCCAAGAGCTTAACTATGGCTACACCTTC
CDR3aa: CASSQELNYGYTF

v_gene: TRBV28
abundance: few
j_gene: TRBJ1-6
d_gene: .
CDR3nt: TGTGCCAGCAGTTTAAGCGGGGTTTCACCCCTCCACTTT
CDR3aa: CASSLSGVSPLHF

v_gene: TRBV20-1
abundance: .
j_gene: TRBJ1-1
d_gene: .
CDR3nt: TGCAGTGCTAGGAGTCCACCGGGGAACACTGAAGCTTTCTTT
CDR3aa: CSARSPPGNTEAFF

v_gene: TRBV4-3
abundance: .
j_gene: TRBJ2-5
d_gene: TRBD1
CDR3nt: TGCGCCAGCAGCCAGGGACAGGGAACCCAAGAGACCCAGTACTTC
CDR3aa: CASSQGQGTQETQYF

v_gene: TRBV7-9
abundance: few
j_gene: TRBJ1-6
d_gene: .
CDR3nt: TGTGCCAGCAGCCCCGGCTTGAGCGCAACCGACCACTTT
CDR3aa: CASSPGLSATDHF

v_gene: TRBV11-2
abundance: few
j_gene: TRBJ1-6
d_gene: .
CDR3nt: TGTGCCAGCAGCTTCAGGGGCGCAGCATCACCCCTCCACTTT
CDR3aa: CASSFRGAASPLHF

v_gene: TRBV7-9
abundance: few
j_gene: TRBJ2-5
d_gene: .
CDR3nt: TGTGCCAGCTTAGAGGGGGGGATGCAAGAGACCCAGTACTTC
CDR3aa: CASLEGGMQETQYF

v_gene: TRBV6-2/TRBV6-3
abundance: .
j_gene: TRBJ1-1
d_gene: .
CDR3nt: TGTGCCAGCAGCCTACAGGGATTGAACACTGAAGCTTTCTTT
CDR3aa: CASSLQGLNTEAFF

v_gene: TRBV10-1
abundance: .
j_gene: TRBJ1-1
d_gene: .
CDR3nt: TGCGCCAGCAGGCGAGGGGCGAACACTGAAGCTTTCTTT
CDR3aa: CASRRGANTEAFF

v_gene: TRBV7-9
abundance: .
j_gene: TRBJ1-3
d_gene: .
CDR3nt: TGTGCCAGCAGCTTACGGTTCGGGATCTCTGGAAACACCATATATTTT
CDR3aa: CASSLRFGISGNTIYF

v_gene: TRBV10-3
abundance: .
j_gene: TRBJ2-5
d_gene: .
CDR3nt: TGTGCCATCAGTGAGGCAGCAGGGGCGGGGGTACTCCAAGAGACCCAGTACTTC
CDR3aa: CAISEAAGAGVLQETQYF

v_gene: TRBV6-1
abundance: .
j_gene: TRBJ2-1
d_gene: TRBD2
CDR3nt: TGTGCCAGCAGTACCAGACTAGCGGGGGTGAGCTCCTACAATGAGCAGTTCTTC
CDR3aa: CASSTRLAGVSSYNEQFF

v_gene: TRBV20-1
abundance: .
j_gene: TRBJ2-3
d_gene: TRBD2
CDR3nt: TGCAGTGCTACGTTTGGTAGGGCTAGCGGACCCACAGATACGCAGTATTTT
CDR3aa: CSATFGRASGPTDTQYF